The T cell receptor beta chain under discussion was sequenced for a study of Graves' ophthalmopathy and Graves' hyperthyroidism. Notes on the study in general: At around 65% sensitivity and 72.22% specificity, the model predicted progression of the ophthalmopathy.

Points on this clonotype: No antigen is known for it.

Other autoimmune diseases, uncontrolled infections, pregnancy or lactation excluded patients from enrollment. The ends were cut back, 3 bases at V and 5 bases at J, with 13 bases in the middle. There are 14 residues in the CDR3. From germline, CDR1 is SGHVS and CDR2 FNYEAQ. RNA transcripts provided the template for amplifying TCR beta CDR3 regions. The first round was an RT-PCR with HTBI primers, and the second round was a multiplex PCR. TCRdb fed the multiplex PCR reads into MiXCR, producing one record per CDR3 protein. Here the sample spans 400,000 to 450,000 distinct CDR3 sequences, over 20% being singletons.

Sequenced input: peripheral blood. This chain links TRBV7-6 with TRBJ2-5; no clear D gene. The sequence was collected from a woman under 30 with stable Graves' hyperthyroidism. CDR3 in DNA: TGTGCCAGCAGCTTGTCACAGCCTGGGGAGACCCAGTACTTC. Protein product: CASSLSQPGETQYF.